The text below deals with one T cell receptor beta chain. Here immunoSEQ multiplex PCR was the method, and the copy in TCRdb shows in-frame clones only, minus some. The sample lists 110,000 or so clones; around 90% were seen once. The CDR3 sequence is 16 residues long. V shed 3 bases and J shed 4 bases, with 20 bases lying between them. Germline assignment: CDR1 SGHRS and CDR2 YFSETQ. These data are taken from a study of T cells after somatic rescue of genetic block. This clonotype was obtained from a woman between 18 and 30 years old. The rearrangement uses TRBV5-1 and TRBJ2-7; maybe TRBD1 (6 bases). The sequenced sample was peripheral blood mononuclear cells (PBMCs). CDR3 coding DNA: TGCGCCAGCAGCTCTCTGGGCGTGACAGGAGCTTACGAGCAGTACTTC. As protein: CASSSLGVTGAYEQYF. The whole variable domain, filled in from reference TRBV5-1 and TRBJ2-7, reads KAGVTQTPRYLIKTRGQQVTLSCSPISGHRSVSWYQQTPGQGLQFLFEYFSETQRNKGNFPGRFSGRQFSNSRSEMNVSTLELGDSALYLCASSSLGVTGAYEQYFGPGTRLTVT.